This passage covers 16 T cell receptor beta chains from one sample sequenced in a study of kidney transplant recipient with SARS-CoV-2 infection. From the reads, TCRdb called clonotypes with MiXCR, one entry per CDR3 protein. The sample records fewer than 250,000 distinct CDR3 sequences, about 30% being singletons. The source was a blood sample, collected at baseline and between days 110 and 120 from a kidney transplant recipient. These receptors were obtained from a male patient younger than 45 who had COVID-19 and was a kidney transplant recipient. Some T cells may arise from the graft donor.

This clonotype was found many times. This rearrangement joins TRBV11-1 to TRBJ1-2; D remains unclear. The CDR3 is 17 amino acids. V lost 5 bases and J lost 4, with 23 bases in between. Per germline, CDR1 SGHAT and CDR2 FQDESV (reference sequence). The CDR3: CASSGRDKAGKTYGYTF. The CDR3 nucleotides are TGTGCCAGCAGCGGCCGTGATAAGGCTGGAAAGACCTATGGCTACACCTTC.

This clonotype showed up many times. This sequence joins TRBV25-1 and TRBJ1-2, with D unresolved. The CDR3 runs 17 residues. Trimming pared 5 bases from V and 4 bases from J, leaving 23 bases between. Per germline, CDR1 MGHDK and CDR2 SYGVNS. For the CDR3, the DNA is TGTGCCAGCAGTATAAGGATAGAACTGGGAAAGACCTATGGCTACACCTTC. Amino acid sequence: CASSIRIELGKTYGYTF.

The J gene is TRBJ2-5, the V gene TRBV7-3, with TRBD2 identical over 7 bases. There are 14 residues in the CDR3. The germline V gene encodes CDR1 SGHTA and CDR2 FQGTGA. Trimming took 5 bases from V and 2 from J; bases not matched to a gene: 5. The CDR3 spells CASSKAGRQETQYF. The CDR3 nucleotides read TGTGCCAGCAGCAAAGCGGGACGGCAAGAGACCCAGTACTTC. The whole variable domain, remainder taken from reference TRBV7-3 and TRBJ2-5, is GAGVSQTPSNKVTEKGKYVELRCDPISGHTALYWYRQSLGQGPEFLIYFQGTGAADDSGLPNDRFFAVRPEGSVSTLKIQRTERGDSAVYLCASSKAGRQETQYFGPGTRLLVL.

This clonotype occurred once. This sequence may be a read error, since a much larger clone differs from it by one base. The chain recombines TRBV30 with TRBJ2-7; TRBD2 is a possible D gene (5 bases). V dropped 1 base and J dropped 0 bases, with 13 bases sitting between them. Germline CDR1 reads GTSNPN; CDR2 reads SVGIG (reference sequence). The CDR3 runs 15 residues. The CDR3 DNA is TGTGCCTGGAGTGCCCCTGGCGGACTCTCCTACGAGCAGTACTTC. Protein product: CAWSAPGGLSYEQYF.

This clonotype was found many times. This chain joins TRBV3-1 and TRBJ1-3, with D uncertain. The CDR3 sequence is 13 residues long. Germline V CDR1 and CDR2: LGHDT, YNNKEL (reference sequence). The V end was cut by 2 bases, the J end by 8 bases, with 10 bases between. The CDR3 loop reads CASSQFPGYTIYF. The CDR3 DNA follows: TGTGCCAGCAGCCAATTCCCCGGCTACACCATATATTTT. The whole variable domain, remainder taken from reference TRBV3-1 and TRBJ1-3, is DTAVSQTPKYLVTQMGNDKSIKCEQNLGHDTMYWYKQDSKKFLKIMFSYNNKELIINETVPNRFSPKSPDKAHLNLHINSLELGDSAVYFCASSQFPGYTIYFGEGSWLTVV.

A note on this clonotype: A much bigger clone sits one base away, suggesting this may be a read error. V usage is TRBV21-1 and J usage is TRBJ2-7; the table calls TRBD1, which could not be checked here. TRBV21-1 is reported as a pseudogene. This CDR3 is built from 10 residues. DNA for the CDR3: TGTGCCAGCAGCTCCCGAACCGAGGACTTC. As protein: CASSSRTEDF.

Details on this clonotype: A much larger clone is a single base away; this may be a read error. This chain links TRBV20-1 with TRBJ1-1; D possibly corresponds to TRBD1 (6 bases). The CDR3 is 19 amino acids. V was cut by 5 bases and J by 11 bases, with 39 bases left in between. Per germline, CDR1 DFQATT and CDR2 SNEGSKA (reference sequence). The CDR3, as DNA: TGCAGTGCTGCAAAGGCCAGCGCCAGTAGTAGGGGGATCGGGCCTCAGGCTTTCTTT. This gives the protein CSAAKASASSRGIGPQAFF.

CDR3 bases: TGCGCCAGCAGCTCCCAGGGGGGGACAAACAATGAGCAGTTCTTC. This sequence encodes CASSSQGGTNNEQFF. The rearrangement joins TRBV5-1 to TRBJ2-1; tentatively, D is TRBD1 or TRBD2 (7 bases each). Germline V lookup: CDR1 SGHRS, CDR2 YFSETQ. The CDR3 length is 15 residues. V lost 3 bases and J lost 5, with 15 bases in between.

This clonotype was recorded many times. The chain combines TRBV30 with TRBJ1-4; D is ambiguous. The V gene lost 0 bases and the J gene lost 6 bases, with 11 bases spanning the gap. CDR3 length: 14 amino acids. Looked up from germline, CDR1 is GTSNPN and CDR2 is SVGIG (reference sequence). For the CDR3, the DNA is TGTGCCTGGAGTGTGCGGAGGAAGGATGAAAAACTGTTTTTT. Translation gives CAWSVRRKDEKLFF.

This clonotype was counted ten times or more. The rearrangement joins TRBV19 to TRBJ2-5; D remains ambiguous. The V and J ends lost 3 bases and 1 base respectively, with 6 bases between them. The CDR3 consists of 13 residues. Germline CDR1 reads LNHDA; CDR2 reads SQIVND (reference sequence). CDR3 nucleotides: TGTGCCAGTAGTATCGAAAGCCAAGAGACCCAGTACTTC. This gives the protein CASSIESQETQYF.

Comment on this clonotype: One end of the junction does not line up with germline, which may come from a read error. The rearrangement joins TRBV10-3 to TRBJ2-2; perhaps TRBD1 as D (5 bases). The CDR3 runs to 14 residues. Per germline, CDR1 ENHRY and CDR2 SYGVKD. The chain's CDR3 is CTISVSRDTGELFF. DNA for the CDR3: TGTACCATCAGTGTTAGCAGGGACACCGGGGAGCTGTTTTTT.

To note about this clonotype: This may come from a read error, since a much larger clone is one base off. No conserved phenylalanine or tryptophan ends this CDR3, so it is likely a read error. This chain uses TRBV3-1 with TRBJ2-1; no clear D. With the DNA end fitting TRBJ2-5 better, the J assignment may be wrong. Germline CDR1 LGHDT, CDR2 YNNKEL (reference sequence). This CDR3 has 17 amino acids. DNA of the CDR3: TGTGCCAGCAGCCGTACTTATCCCATTTCTTTCTCTGAGACCCAGTACCTC. This gives the protein CASSRTYPISFSETQYL.

This clonotype was counted many times. This chain links TRBV19 with TRBJ1-5; 7 bases match TRBD1. The CDR3 runs to 14 residues. Germline values: CDR1 LNHDA, CDR2 SQIVND (reference sequence). With V trimmed by 8 bases and J by 4 bases, 8 bases remained unmatched. The CDR3 sequence is CASRSYRGNQPQHF. CDR3 DNA sequence: TGTGCCAGTCGATCGTACAGGGGTAATCAGCCCCAGCATTTT.

Worth noting for this clonotype: Since the CDR3 does not end with the conserved phenylalanine or tryptophan, this likely comes from a read error. This chain links TRBV20-1 with TRBJ2-4; 7 positions agree with TRBD2. With the DNA end fitting TRBJ2-7 better, the J assignment may be wrong. This CDR3 is 16 amino acids long. Germline V gene sequence: CDR1 DFQATT, CDR2 SNEGSKA (reference sequence). CDR3 protein: CSARDVQAGRTYEQYI. CDR3 DNA: TGCAGTGCTAGAGATGTACAAGCGGGACGGACCTACGAGCAGTACATC.

Worth noting for this clonotype: A much larger clone sits a single nucleotide away, making a read error possible. This rearrangement joins TRBV19 to TRBJ1-1; D is possibly TRBD1 (6 bases). V was shortened by 5 bases and J by 0 bases, with 16 bases between the two germline ends. The CDR3 is made up of 16 amino acids. Germline assignment: CDR1 LNHDA and CDR2 SQIVND (reference sequence). The CDR3 sequence is CASSEGQPGMNTEAFF. The CDR3, as DNA: TGTGCCAGTAGTGAAGGACAGCCTGGGATGAACACTGAAGCTTTCTTT. The full variable domain, with the rest looked up from reference TRBV19 and TRBJ1-1, is DGGITQSPKYLFRKEGQNVTLSCEQNLNHDAMYWYRQDPGQGLRLIYYSQIVNDFQKGDIAEGYSVSREKKESFPLTVTSAQKNPTAFYLCASSEGQPGMNTEAFFGQGTRLTVV.

This chain uses TRBV5-8 with TRBJ1-5; TRBD1 agrees at 8 bases. This CDR3 contains 16 residues. The germline gives CDR1 SGHTS, CDR2 YDEGEE. Trimming took 0 bases from V and 7 from J; bases not matched to a gene: 9. CDR3 loop: CASSLVRTGNGQPQHF. CDR3 in DNA: TGTGCCAGCAGCTTGGTCCGGACAGGGAACGGGCAGCCCCAGCATTTT.